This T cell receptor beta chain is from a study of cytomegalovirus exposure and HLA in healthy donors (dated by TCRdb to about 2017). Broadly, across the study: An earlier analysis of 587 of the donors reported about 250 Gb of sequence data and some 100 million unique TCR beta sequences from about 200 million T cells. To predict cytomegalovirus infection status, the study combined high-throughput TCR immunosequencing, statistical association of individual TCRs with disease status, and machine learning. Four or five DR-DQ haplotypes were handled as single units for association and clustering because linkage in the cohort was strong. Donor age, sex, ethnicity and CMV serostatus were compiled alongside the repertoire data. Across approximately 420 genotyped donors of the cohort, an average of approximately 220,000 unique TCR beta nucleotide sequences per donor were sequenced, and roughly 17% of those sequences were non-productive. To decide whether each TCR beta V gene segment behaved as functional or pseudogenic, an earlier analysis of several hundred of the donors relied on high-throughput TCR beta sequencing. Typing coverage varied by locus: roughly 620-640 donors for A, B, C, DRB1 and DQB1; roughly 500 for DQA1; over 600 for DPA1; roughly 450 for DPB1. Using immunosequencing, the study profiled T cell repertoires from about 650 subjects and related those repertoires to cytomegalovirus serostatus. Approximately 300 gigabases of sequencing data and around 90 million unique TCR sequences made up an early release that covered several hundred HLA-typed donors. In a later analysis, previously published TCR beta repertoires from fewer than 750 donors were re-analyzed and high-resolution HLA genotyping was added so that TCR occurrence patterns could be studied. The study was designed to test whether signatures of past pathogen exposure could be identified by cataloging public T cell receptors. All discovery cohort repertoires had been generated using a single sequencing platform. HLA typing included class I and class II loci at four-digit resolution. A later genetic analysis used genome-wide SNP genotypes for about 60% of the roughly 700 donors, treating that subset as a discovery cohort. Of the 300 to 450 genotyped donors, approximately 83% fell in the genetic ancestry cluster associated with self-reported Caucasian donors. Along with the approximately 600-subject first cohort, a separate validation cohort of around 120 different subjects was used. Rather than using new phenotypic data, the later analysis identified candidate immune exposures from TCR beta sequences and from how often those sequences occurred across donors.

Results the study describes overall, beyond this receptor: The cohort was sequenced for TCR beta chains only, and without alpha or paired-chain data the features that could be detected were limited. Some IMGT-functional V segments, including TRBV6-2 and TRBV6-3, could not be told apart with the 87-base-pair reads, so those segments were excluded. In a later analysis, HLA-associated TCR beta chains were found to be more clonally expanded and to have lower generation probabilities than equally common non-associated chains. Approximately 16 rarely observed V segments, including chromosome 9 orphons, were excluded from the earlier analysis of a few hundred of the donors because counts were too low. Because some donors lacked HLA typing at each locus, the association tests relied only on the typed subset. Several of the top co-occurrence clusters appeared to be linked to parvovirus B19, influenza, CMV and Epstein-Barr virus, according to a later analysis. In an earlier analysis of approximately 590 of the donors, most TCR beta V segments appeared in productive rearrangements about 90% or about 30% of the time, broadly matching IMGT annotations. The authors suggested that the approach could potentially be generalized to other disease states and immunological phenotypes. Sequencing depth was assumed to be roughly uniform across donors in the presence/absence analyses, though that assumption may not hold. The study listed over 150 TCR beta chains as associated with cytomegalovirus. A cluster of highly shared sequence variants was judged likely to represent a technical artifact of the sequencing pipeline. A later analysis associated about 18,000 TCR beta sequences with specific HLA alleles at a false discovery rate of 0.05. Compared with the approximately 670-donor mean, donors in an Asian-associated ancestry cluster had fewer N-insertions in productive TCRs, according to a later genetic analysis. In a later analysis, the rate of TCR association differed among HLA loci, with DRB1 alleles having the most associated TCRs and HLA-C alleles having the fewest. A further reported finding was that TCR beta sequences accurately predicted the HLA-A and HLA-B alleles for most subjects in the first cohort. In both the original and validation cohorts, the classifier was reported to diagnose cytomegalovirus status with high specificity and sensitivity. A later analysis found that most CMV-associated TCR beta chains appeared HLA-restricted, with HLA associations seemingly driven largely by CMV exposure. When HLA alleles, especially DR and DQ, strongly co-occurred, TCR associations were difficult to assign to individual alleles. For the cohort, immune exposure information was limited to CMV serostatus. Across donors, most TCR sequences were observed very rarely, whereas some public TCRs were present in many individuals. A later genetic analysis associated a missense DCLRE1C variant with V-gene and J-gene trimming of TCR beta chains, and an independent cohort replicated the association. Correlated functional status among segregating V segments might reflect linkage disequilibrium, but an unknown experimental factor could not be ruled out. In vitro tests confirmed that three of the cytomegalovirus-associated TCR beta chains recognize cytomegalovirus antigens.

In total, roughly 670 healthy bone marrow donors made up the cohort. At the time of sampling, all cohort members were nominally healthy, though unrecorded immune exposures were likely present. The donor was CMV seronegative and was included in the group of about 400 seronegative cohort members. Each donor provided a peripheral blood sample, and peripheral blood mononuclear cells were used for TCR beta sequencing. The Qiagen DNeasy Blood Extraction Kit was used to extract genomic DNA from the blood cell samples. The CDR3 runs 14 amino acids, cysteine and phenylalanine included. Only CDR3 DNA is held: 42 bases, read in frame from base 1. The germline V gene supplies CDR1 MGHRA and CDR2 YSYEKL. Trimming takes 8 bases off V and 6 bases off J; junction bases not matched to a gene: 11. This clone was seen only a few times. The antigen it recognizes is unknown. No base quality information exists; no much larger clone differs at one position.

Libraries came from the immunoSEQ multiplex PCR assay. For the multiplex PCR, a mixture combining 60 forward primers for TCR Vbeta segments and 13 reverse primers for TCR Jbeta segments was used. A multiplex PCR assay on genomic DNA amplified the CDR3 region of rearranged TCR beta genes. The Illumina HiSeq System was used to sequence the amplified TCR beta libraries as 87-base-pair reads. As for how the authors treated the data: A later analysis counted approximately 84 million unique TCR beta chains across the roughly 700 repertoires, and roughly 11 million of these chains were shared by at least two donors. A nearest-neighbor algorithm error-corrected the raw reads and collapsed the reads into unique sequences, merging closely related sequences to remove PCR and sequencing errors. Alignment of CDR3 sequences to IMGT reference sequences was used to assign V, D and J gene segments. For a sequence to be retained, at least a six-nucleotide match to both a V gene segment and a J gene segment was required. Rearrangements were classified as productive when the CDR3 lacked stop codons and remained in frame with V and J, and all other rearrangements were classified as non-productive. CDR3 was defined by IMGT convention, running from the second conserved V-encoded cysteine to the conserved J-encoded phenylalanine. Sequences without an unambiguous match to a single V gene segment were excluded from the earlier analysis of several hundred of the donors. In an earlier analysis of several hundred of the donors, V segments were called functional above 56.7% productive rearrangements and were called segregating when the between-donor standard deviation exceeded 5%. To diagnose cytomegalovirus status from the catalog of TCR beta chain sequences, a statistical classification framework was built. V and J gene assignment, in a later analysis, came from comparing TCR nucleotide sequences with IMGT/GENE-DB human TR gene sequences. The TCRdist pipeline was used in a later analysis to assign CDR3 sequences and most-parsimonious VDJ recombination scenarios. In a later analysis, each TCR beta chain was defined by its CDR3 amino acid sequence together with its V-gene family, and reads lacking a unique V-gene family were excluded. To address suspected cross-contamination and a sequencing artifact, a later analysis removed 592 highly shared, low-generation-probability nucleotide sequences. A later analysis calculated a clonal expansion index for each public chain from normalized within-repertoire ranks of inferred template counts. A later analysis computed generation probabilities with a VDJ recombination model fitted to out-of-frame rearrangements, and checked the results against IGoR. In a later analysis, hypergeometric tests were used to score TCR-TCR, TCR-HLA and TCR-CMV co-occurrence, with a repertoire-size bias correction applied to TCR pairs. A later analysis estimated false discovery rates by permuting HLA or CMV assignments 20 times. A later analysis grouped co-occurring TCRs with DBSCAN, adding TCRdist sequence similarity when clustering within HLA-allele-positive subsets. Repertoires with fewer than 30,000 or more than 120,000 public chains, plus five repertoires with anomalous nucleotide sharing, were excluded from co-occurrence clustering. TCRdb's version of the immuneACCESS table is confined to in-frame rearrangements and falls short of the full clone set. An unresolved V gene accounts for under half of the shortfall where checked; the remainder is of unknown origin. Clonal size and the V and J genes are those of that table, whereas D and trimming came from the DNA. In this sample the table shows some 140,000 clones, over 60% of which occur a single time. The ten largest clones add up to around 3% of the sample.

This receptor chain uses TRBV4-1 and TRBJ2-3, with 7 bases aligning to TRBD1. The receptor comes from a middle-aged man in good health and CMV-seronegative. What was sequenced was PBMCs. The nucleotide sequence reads TGCGCCAGCCGCGACTCGACAGGGTCGGATACGCAGTATTTT. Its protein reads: CASRDSTGSDTQYF.